This TCR beta chain comes out of a study of blood T cell repertoires in COVID-19. Profiled with immunoSEQ multiplex PCR; TCRdb holds only in-frame clones, not every one. This repertoire shows roughly 130,000 clones, around 80% found once; its top ten account for roughly 1.8%. Trimming took 6 bases from V and 0 from J, leaving 12 bases between them. CDR1 MNHEY and CDR2 SVGAGI come from the germline V gene. The CDR3 covers 15 residues. Sample: peripheral blood. The TCR sequence derives from a man in his 70s with acute or convalescent COVID-19. The genes are TRBV6-5 and TRBJ2-1; no definite D call. The CDR3 here is CASSGDESSYNEQFF. The CDR3 DNA follows: TGTGCCAGCAGCGGAGACGAGAGCTCCTACAATGAGCAGTTCTTC.